This TCR beta chain was observed in a study of T cell responses to AZD1222 COVID-19 vaccine. Sequenced by immunoSEQ multiplex PCR; TCRdb stores in-frame clones only, minus some. The table records some 63,000 clones, roughly 82% of them present only once. The specimen comprised peripheral blood, sampled on day 0 of AZD1222 vaccination. This sequence was found in an adult in good health.

CDR3 nucleotides: TGTGCCACCAGTAGCTCCTACAATGAGCAGTTCTTC. Its protein is CATSSSYNEQFF. V and J are TRBV24-1 and TRBJ2-1, with unresolved D. CDR3 length equals 12 residues. Germline V lookup: CDR1 KGHDR, CDR2 SFDVKD. V dropped 6 bases and J dropped 0 bases, with 2 bases sitting between them.